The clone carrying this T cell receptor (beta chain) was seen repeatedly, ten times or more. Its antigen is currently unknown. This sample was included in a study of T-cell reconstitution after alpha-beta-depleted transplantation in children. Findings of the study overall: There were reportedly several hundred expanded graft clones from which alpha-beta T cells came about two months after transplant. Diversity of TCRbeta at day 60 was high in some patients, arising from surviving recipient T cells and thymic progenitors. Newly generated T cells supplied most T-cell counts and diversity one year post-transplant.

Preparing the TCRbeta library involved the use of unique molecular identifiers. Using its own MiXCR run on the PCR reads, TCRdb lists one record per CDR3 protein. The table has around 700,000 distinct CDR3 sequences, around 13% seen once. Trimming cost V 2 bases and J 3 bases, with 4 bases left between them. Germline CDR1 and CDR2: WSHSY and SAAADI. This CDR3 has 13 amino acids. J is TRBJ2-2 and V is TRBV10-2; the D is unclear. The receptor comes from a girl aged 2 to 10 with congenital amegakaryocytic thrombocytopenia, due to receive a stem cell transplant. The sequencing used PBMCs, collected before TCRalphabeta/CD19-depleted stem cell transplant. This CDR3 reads CASSEIDTGELFF. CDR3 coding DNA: TGCGCCAGCAGTGAGATAGACACCGGGGAGCTGTTTTTT.